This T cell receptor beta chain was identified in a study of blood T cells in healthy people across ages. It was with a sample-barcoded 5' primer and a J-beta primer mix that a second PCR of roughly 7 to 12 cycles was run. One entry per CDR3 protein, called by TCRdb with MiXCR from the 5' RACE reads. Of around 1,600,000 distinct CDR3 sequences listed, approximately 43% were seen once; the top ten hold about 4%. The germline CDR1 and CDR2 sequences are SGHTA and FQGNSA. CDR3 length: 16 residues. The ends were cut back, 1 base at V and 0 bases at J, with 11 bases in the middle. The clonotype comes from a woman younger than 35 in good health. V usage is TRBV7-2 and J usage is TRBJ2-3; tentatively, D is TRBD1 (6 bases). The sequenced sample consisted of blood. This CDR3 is CASSLEGTTSTDTQYF. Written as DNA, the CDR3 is TGTGCCAGCAGCTTAGAAGGGACAACTAGCACAGATACGCAGTATTTT.